These 30 T cell receptor beta chains share one sample of origin, sequenced in a study of blood T cell repertoires in COVID-19. The protocol was immunoSEQ multiplex PCR, while the TCRdb copy is restricted to in-frame clones and leaves out a portion. The table records approximately 470,000 clones, about 90% of them present only once. Sample: PBMCs or T cells enriched from blood (not recorded which). These receptors were obtained from a woman under 30 who had recovered from COVID-19.

This clone came up a few times. V and J are TRBV6-5 and TRBJ1-1, with 7 bases identical to TRBD1. Germline-derived CDR1 and CDR2 are MNHEY and SVGAGI. This CDR3 is built from 14 residues. V lost 4 bases and J lost 3; bases outside the gene matches: 5. CDR3 amino acids: CASSSGQRYTEAFF. The DNA of the CDR3 is TGTGCCAGCAGTTCGGGACAGCGGTACACTGAAGCTTTCTTT.

This chain links TRBV5-4 with TRBJ2-1; D is possibly TRBD2 (5 bases). Germline V gene lookup returns CDR1 SGHNT and CDR2 YYREEE (reference sequence). V lost 5 bases and J 5 bases, leaving 17 bases between the germline ends. The CDR3 is 15 residues long. CDR3 DNA sequence: TGTGCCAGCAGGGCTGGGTGGGGAGACAACAATGAGCAGTTCTTC. As protein: CASRAGWGDNNEQFF.

The J gene is TRBJ2-7, the V gene TRBV5-1; TRBD1 matches at 8 bases. CDR1 is SGHRS and CDR2 is YFSETQ in the germline V gene. V lost 3 bases, J lost 7 bases, and 12 bases stayed unmatched. The CDR3 contains 15 residues. The CDR3 DNA reads as TGCGCCAGCAGCTCTGCCCCCAGGGGGCTGGGGGAGCAGTACTTC. Its translation is CASSSAPRGLGEQYF. The variable domain in full, completed from reference TRBV5-1 and TRBJ2-7, reads KAGVTQTPRYLIKTRGQQVTLSCSPISGHRSVSWYQQTPGQGLQFLFEYFSETQRNKGNFPGRFSGRQFSNSRSEMNVSTLELGDSALYLCASSSAPRGLGEQYFGPGTRLTVT.

The rearrangement links TRBV3-1 (or the pseudogene TRBV3-2) to TRBJ2-5; D might be TRBD1 (5 bases). The length of the CDR3 is 16 residues. V dropped 0 bases and J dropped 6 bases, with 17 bases sitting between them. Germline V gives CDR1 LGHDT, CDR2 YNNKEL (reference sequence). As DNA, the CDR3 is TGTGCCAGCAGCCAAGATGTGACAGAATTCCTTCAGACCCAGTACTTC. It codes for CASSQDVTEFLQTQYF.

The V and J genes are TRBV12-3 or TRBV12-4 and TRBJ2-1; a weak D match, TRBD2 (6 bases). The germline V and J ends were trimmed by 5 bases and 9 bases, with 14 bases remaining between them. This CDR3 has 13 amino acids. The CDR3 here is CASSLRLVTEQFF. CDR3 DNA sequence: TGTGCCAGCAGTCTACGACTAGTGACTGAGCAGTTCTTC.

A single count supports this clone. The gene calls are TRBV30 and TRBJ1-4; 7 nucleotides align to TRBD1. CDR1 GTSNPN and CDR2 SVGIG come from the germline V gene (reference sequence). The CDR3 loop spans 13 amino acids. The trim removed 3 bases at V and 4 bases at J, leaving 2 bases unmatched. DNA for the CDR3: TGTGCCTGGAGACAGGGGAATAATGAAAAACTGTTTTTT. Amino acid sequence: CAWRQGNNEKLFF. Complete variable domain (other parts from reference TRBV30 and TRBJ1-4): SQTIHQWPATLVQPVGSPLSLECTVEGTSNPNLYWYRQAAGRGLQLLFYSVGIGQISSEVPQNLSASRPQDRQFILSSKKLLLSDSGFYLCAWRQGNNEKLFFGSGTQLSVL.

This clone was picked up a small number of times. V usage is TRBV5-6 and J usage is TRBJ1-1; D gene ambiguous. Trimming shortened V by 2 bases and J by 0 bases, and 14 bases separated the two germline ends. This CDR3 spans 16 amino acids. Germline CDR1 and CDR2: SGHDT and YYEEEE. The CDR3, as DNA: TGTGCCAGCAGCTTTTTTTCAGGACTTATGAACACTGAAGCTTTCTTT. This codes for CASSFFSGLMNTEAFF.

This chain uses TRBV27 with TRBJ1-1, with a possible D match to TRBD1 (5 bases). The CDR3 covers 11 residues. CDR1 and CDR2 (germline): MNHEY, SMNVEV (reference sequence). V was trimmed by 4 bases and J by 8 bases, leaving 8 bases between them. The DNA of the CDR3 is TGTGCCAGCAGTTCCGGACACGAAGCTTTCTTT. It specifies CASSSGHEAFF.

This chain links TRBV6-5 with TRBJ1-1; D possibly corresponds to TRBD1 (6 bases). The CDR3 is 14 residues long. Germline V gene sequence: CDR1 MNHEY, CDR2 SVGAGI. V shed 2 bases and J shed 3 bases, with 10 bases lying between them. The CDR3 sequence: CASSYGAGDTEAFF. For the CDR3, the DNA is TGTGCCAGCAGTTACGGGGCAGGGGACACTGAAGCTTTCTTT.

The chain combines TRBV29-1 with TRBJ2-1; 10 nucleotides align to TRBD1. The CDR3 covers 15 residues. The V segment lost 6 bases and the J segment 2 bases; nucleotides outside the gene matches: 7. Per germline, CDR1 SQVTM and CDR2 ANQGSEA. CDR3 sequence: CSVPRGQGTYNEQFF. The CDR3 DNA follows: TGCAGCGTCCCACGGGGACAGGGGACCTACAATGAGCAGTTCTTC.

The chain has TRBV9 and TRBJ1-2; 7 bases line up with TRBD1. This CDR3 is 15 amino acids long. Trimming at V came to 0 bases and at J to 4 bases, leaving 6 bases not matched to a gene. Germline V gene lookup returns CDR1 SGDLS and CDR2 YYNGEE. The CDR3 loop reads CASSVARGDVYGYTF. Written as DNA, the CDR3 is TGTGCCAGCAGCGTAGCCAGGGGGGACGTCTATGGCTACACCTTC.

This chain connects TRBV7-2 to TRBJ1-1; TRBD1 matches at 10 bases. The V gene's germline CDR1 is SGHTA and CDR2 FQGNSA. This CDR3 is built from 15 residues. Losses at the gene ends were 4 bases for V and 3 bases for J; bases not matched to a gene: 5. CDR3 sequence (DNA): TGTGCCAGCAGCTCGAAGACAGGGGGCCACACTGAAGCTTTCTTT. Encoded protein: CASSSKTGGHTEAFF.

This clone has only a few counts. The CDR3 region is CAWSPGGGWWNSPLHF. Here the CDR3 DNA reads TGTGCCTGGAGTCCGGGGGGGGGCTGGTGGAATTCACCCCTCCACTTT. The rearrangement joins TRBV30 to TRBJ1-6, with a possible D match to TRBD1 (6 bases). The CDR3 loop spans 16 amino acids. Trimming removed 2 bases at V and 7 bases at J, with 18 bases between. The V gene's germline CDR1 is GTSNPN and CDR2 SVGIG (reference sequence).

V gene TRBV6-5 combines with J gene TRBJ1-6; tentative D call: TRBD1 (5 bases). Germline CDR1 is MNHEY and CDR2 is SVGAGI. Trimming pared 3 bases from V and 5 bases from J, leaving 11 bases between. This CDR3 has 15 residues. CDR3 in DNA: TGTGCCAGCAGTTATACAGGTTCCGATAATTCACCCCTCCACTTT. Protein product: CASSYTGSDNSPLHF.

The count of this clone is one. Here the CDR3 reads CASSVTAGLSTDTQYF. The CDR3 DNA reads TGTGCCAGCAGCGTAACGGCGGGCCTTAGCACAGATACGCAGTATTTT. This chain uses TRBV9 with TRBJ2-3; D perhaps matches TRBD2 (5 bases). The CDR3 length is 16 residues. Trimming removed 1 base at V and 0 bases at J, with 12 bases between. Germline CDR1 is SGDLS and CDR2 is YYNGEE. The entire variable domain, with the rest obtained from reference TRBV9 and TRBJ2-3, is as follows: DSGVTQTPKHLITATGQRVTLRCSPRSGDLSVYWYQQSLDQGLQFLIQYYNGEERAKGNILERFSAQQFPDLHSELNLSSLELGDSALYFCASSVTAGLSTDTQYFGPGTRLTVL.

The chain is built from TRBV19 and TRBJ2-7, with a weak D call TRBD1 (5 bases). V was shortened by 6 bases and J by 5 bases, with 8 bases between the two germline ends. CDR3 length: 11 amino acids. Germline lookup yields CDR1 LNHDA and CDR2 SQIVND (reference sequence). The CDR3 bases are TGTGCCAGTAGCAAGGGGAACGAGCAGTACTTC. Its protein product is CASSKGNEQYF.

The V gene is TRBV6-2 or TRBV6-3, the J gene TRBJ2-1, with 7 bases matching TRBD1. Germline V gene data show CDR1 as MNHEY and CDR2 as SVGEGT. CDR3 length: 15 residues. J lost 0 bases, V lost 4 bases, and 3 bases had no gene match. This chain's CDR3 is CASSSWTGSYNEQFF. In nucleotides, the CDR3 is TGTGCCAGCAGTTCTTGGACAGGCTCCTACAATGAGCAGTTCTTC.

The CDR3 DNA follows: TGCGCCAGCAGCTTGGTAGCAGGGATGCAAGAGACCCAGTACTTC. Protein: CASSLVAGMQETQYF. The rearrangement links TRBV5-1 to TRBJ2-5, with D possibly being TRBD1 (5 bases). The CDR3 loop spans 15 amino acids. V lost 0 bases and J 2 bases, leaving 11 bases between the germline ends. CDR1 is SGHRS and CDR2 is YFSETQ in the germline V gene.

The V gene is TRBV5-1, the J gene TRBJ2-1, with unresolved D. The CDR3 totals 12 residues. Germline-derived CDR1 and CDR2 are SGHRS and YFSETQ. V was cut by 1 base and J by 5 bases, with 4 bases left in between. The CDR3 DNA reads TGCGCCAGCAGCTTGCCAAACAATGAGCAGTTCTTC. It encodes CASSLPNNEQFF.

V usage is TRBV19 and J usage is TRBJ2-7, with 9 bases identical to TRBD2. After removal of 3 bases from V and 0 bases from J, the junction contained 9 bases not matched to a gene. Germline V gene lookup returns CDR1 LNHDA and CDR2 SQIVND (reference sequence). The CDR3 contains 17 residues. The CDR3: CASSISSGGSPSYEQYF. DNA of the CDR3: TGTGCCAGTAGTATTAGTAGCGGGGGTTCTCCCTCCTACGAGCAGTACTTC.

As regards this clone: The sample has other DNA sequences that encode this CDR3 too. The chain recombines TRBV12-3 or TRBV12-4 with TRBJ2-7, with D possibly being TRBD1 (5 bases). CDR3 length: 13 residues. With 3 bases removed from V and 0 bases from J, the gap between germline ends came to 6 bases. In DNA form, the CDR3 reads TGTGCCAGCAGTTTCAGGGTCTCCTACGAGCAGTACTTC. As protein: CASSFRVSYEQYF.

The chain recombines TRBV28 with TRBJ1-3; TRBD1 might be the D (6 bases). V lost 5 bases to trimming and J lost 4 bases, with 12 bases between them. Germline lookup yields CDR1 MDHEN and CDR2 SYDVKM. The CDR3 totals 14 residues. The DNA of the CDR3 is TGTGCCAGCAGTCTACATACAGGGGGAAACACCATATATTTT. It yields the protein CASSLHTGGNTIYF.

The CDR3 sequence: CASSGQGTTEAFF. Here the CDR3 DNA reads TGTGCCAGTAGCGGACAGGGGACCACTGAAGCTTTCTTT. The genes are TRBV19 and TRBJ1-1; 9 bases line up with TRBD1. The CDR3 sequence is 13 residues long. The V and J ends lost 6 bases and 4 bases, in that order; junction bases with no gene match: 3. Per the germline V gene, CDR1 is LNHDA and CDR2 is SQIVND (reference sequence). Filled out from reference TRBV19 and TRBJ1-1, the complete variable domain reads DGGITQSPKYLFRKEGQNVTLSCEQNLNHDAMYWYRQDPGQGLRLIYYSQIVNDFQKGDIAEGYSVSREKKESFPLTVTSAQKNPTAFYLCASSGQGTTEAFFGQGTRLTVV.

This chain uses TRBV27 with TRBJ1-1; D is perhaps TRBD1 (5 bases). Trimming shortened V by 3 bases and J by 6 bases, and 14 bases separated the two germline ends. The CDR3 runs 14 residues. From germline, CDR1 is MNHEY and CDR2 SMNVEV (reference sequence). The DNA of the CDR3 is TGTGCCAGCAGTTTTGGTGGGGGGGTCGCTGAAGCTTTCTTT. Translating gives CASSFGGGVAEAFF.

The chain couples TRBV19 to TRBJ1-2; D unresolved. The germline V and J ends were trimmed by 2 bases and 2 bases, with 9 bases remaining between them. This CDR3 is 14 amino acids long. Germline values: CDR1 LNHDA, CDR2 SQIVND (reference sequence). The DNA for the CDR3 is TGTGCCAGTAGTATACCGTTCCAGAACTATGGCTACACCTTC. Amino acid sequence: CASSIPFQNYGYTF.

The V and J genes are TRBV12-5 and TRBJ2-1; 8 nucleotides agree with TRBD1. CDR1 is LGHNT, CDR2 FRNRAP, per germline. This CDR3 has 14 residues. Trimming cost V 1 base and J 5 bases; bases outside gene matches: 1. The CDR3 protein is CASGLGTGNNEQFF. The CDR3 DNA sequence: TGTGCTAGTGGTTTGGGGACAGGGAACAATGAGCAGTTCTTC.

This chain links TRBV5-6 with TRBJ1-5; possibly TRBD1 for D (5 bases). CDR3 size: 15 residues. V shed 1 base and J shed 4 bases, with 12 bases lying between them. In germline, CDR1 is SGHDT, CDR2 YYEEEE. CDR3: CASSLSWTLNQPQHF. The DNA of the CDR3 is TGTGCCAGCAGCTTGTCCTGGACATTGAATCAGCCCCAGCATTTT.

This chain joins TRBV16 and TRBJ1-2; unclear D gene. The CDR3 has 15 residues. Trimming removed 4 bases from V and 2 bases from J, with 14 bases in between. Germline V lookup: CDR1 KGHSY, CDR2 FQNENV. The CDR3 reads CASSPRPESNYGYTF. For the CDR3, the DNA is TGTGCCAGCAGCCCCCGTCCCGAGTCGAACTATGGCTACACCTTC. The variable domain in full, completed from reference TRBV16 and TRBJ1-2, reads GEEVAQTPKHLVRGEGQKAKLYCAPIKGHSYVFWYQQVLKNEFKFLISFQNENVFDETGMPKERFSAKCLPNSPCSLEIQATKLEDSAVYFCASSPRPESNYGYTFGSGTRLTVV.

This clone has just a few counts. The chain has TRBV21-1 and TRBJ1-4. TRBV21-1 corresponds to a pseudogene. The CDR3 contains 18 residues. CDR3 in amino acids: CASSKAGGAKGTNEKLFF. In DNA form, the CDR3 reads TGTGCCAGCAGCAAAGCTGGAGGGGCGAAAGGAACTAATGAAAAACTGTTTTTT.

The chain is built from TRBV2 and TRBJ1-5, with unresolved D. The CDR3 is 14 amino acids. From germline, CDR1 is SNHLY and CDR2 FYNNEI. The V end lost 0 bases, the J end lost 11 bases, and 14 bases lay between the germline ends. CDR3 amino acids: CASSEAGGSRSQHF. DNA for the CDR3: TGTGCCAGCAGTGAAGCAGGCGGCAGCCGGTCCCAGCATTTT.